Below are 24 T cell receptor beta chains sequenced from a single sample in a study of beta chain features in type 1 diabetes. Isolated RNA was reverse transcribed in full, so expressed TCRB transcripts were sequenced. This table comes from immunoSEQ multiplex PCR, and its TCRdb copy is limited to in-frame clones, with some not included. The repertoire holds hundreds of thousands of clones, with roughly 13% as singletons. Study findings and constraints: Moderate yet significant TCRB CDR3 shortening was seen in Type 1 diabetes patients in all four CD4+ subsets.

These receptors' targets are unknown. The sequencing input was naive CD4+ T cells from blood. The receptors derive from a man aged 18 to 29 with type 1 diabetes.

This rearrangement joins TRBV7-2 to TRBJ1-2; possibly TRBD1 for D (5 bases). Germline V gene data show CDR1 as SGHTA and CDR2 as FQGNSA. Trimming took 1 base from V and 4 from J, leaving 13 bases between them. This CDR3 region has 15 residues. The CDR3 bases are TGTGCCAGCAGCTTAGATGGGGCGCCGGGCTATGGCTACACCTTC. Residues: CASSLDGAPGYGYTF.

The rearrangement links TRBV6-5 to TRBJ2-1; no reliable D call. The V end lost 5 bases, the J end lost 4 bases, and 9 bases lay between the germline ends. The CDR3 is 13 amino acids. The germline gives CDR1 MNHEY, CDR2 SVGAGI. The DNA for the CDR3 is TGTGCCAGCAGTCCCCAGGAGTACAATGAGCAGTTCTTC. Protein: CASSPQEYNEQFF.

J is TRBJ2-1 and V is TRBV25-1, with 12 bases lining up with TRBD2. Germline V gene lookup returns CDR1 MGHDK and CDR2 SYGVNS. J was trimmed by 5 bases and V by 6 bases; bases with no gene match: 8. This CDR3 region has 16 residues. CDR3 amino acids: CASRLTSGGPHNEQFF. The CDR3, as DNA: TGTGCCAGCAGGCTCACTAGCGGGGGGCCTCACAATGAGCAGTTCTTC.

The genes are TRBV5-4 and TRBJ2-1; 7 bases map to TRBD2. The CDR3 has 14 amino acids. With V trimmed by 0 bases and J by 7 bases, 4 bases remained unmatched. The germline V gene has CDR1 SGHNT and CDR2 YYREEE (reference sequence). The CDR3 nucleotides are TGTGCCAGCAGCTTGGGGGGGACTATTAATGAGCAGTTCTTC. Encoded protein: CASSLGGTINEQFF.

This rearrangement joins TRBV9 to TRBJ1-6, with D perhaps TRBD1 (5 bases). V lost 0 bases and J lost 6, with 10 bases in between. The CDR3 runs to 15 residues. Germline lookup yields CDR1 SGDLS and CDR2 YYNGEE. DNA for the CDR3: TGTGCCAGCAGCGTAGCCGGACAAACTAATTCACCCCTCCACTTT. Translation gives CASSVAGQTNSPLHF.

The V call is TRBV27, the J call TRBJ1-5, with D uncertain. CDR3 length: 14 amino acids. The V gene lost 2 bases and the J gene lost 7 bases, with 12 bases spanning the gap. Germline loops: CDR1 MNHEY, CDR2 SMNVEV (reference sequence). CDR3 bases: TGTGCCAGCAGTTTAGAGTGGAATCGGCAGCCCCAGCATTTT. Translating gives CASSLEWNRQPQHF.

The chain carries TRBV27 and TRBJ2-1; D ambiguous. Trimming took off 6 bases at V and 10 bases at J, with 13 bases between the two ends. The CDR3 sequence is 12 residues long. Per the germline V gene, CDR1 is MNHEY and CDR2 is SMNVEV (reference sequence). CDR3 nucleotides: TGTGCCAGCAGCCTACCCCTTGGGGAGCAGTTCTTC. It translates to CASSLPLGEQFF.

This CDR3 reads CAWSVGSATDSGNTIYF. The CDR3 DNA reads as TGTGCCTGGAGTGTAGGGTCTGCCACCGACTCTGGAAACACCATATATTTT. V gene TRBV30 combines with J gene TRBJ1-3; D not resolved. Per the germline V gene, CDR1 is GTSNPN and CDR2 is SVGIG (reference sequence). CDR3 length equals 17 residues. Trimming stripped 0 bases from V and 0 bases from J, with 15 bases between.

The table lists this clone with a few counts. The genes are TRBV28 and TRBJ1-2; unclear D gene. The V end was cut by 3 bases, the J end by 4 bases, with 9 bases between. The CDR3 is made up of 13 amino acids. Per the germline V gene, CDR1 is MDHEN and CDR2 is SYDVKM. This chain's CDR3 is CASSFPSTYGYTF. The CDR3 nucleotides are TGTGCCAGCAGTTTCCCATCAACCTATGGCTACACCTTC.

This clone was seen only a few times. CDR3 loop: CAWSVGWPMNTEAFF. The CDR3 bases are TGTGCCTGGAGTGTAGGATGGCCCATGAACACTGAAGCTTTCTTT. The V and J genes are TRBV30 and TRBJ1-1; D ambiguous. The CDR3 consists of 15 residues. Trimming left V 0 bases short and J 0 bases short, with 11 bases between. Germline CDR1 is GTSNPN and CDR2 is SVGIG (reference sequence). Full variable domain (outside the CDR3, taken from reference TRBV30 and TRBJ1-1): SQTIHQWPATLVQPVGSPLSLECTVEGTSNPNLYWYRQAAGRGLQLLFYSVGIGQISSEVPQNLSASRPQDRQFILSSKKLLLSDSGFYLCAWSVGWPMNTEAFFGQGTRLTVV.

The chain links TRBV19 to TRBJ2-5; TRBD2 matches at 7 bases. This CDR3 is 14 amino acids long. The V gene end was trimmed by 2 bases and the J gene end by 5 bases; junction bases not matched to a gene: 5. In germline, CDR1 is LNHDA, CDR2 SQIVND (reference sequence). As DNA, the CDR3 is TGTGCCAGTAGTATAACTAGCGCCGGGGAGACCCAGTACTTC. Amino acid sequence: CASSITSAGETQYF.

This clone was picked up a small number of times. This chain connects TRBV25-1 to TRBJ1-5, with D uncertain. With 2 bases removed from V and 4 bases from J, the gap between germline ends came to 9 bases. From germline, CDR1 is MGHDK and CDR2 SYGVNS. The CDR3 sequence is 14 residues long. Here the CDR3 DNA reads TGTGCCAGCAGTGAAATCGACCGTAATCAGCCCCAGCATTTT. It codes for CASSEIDRNQPQHF.

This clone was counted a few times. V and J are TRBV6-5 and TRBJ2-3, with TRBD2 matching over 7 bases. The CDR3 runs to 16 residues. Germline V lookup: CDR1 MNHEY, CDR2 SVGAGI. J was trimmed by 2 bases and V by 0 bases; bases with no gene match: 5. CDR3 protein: CASSYSPSGITDTQYF. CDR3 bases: TGTGCCAGCAGTTACTCTCCTAGCGGCATCACAGATACGCAGTATTTT.

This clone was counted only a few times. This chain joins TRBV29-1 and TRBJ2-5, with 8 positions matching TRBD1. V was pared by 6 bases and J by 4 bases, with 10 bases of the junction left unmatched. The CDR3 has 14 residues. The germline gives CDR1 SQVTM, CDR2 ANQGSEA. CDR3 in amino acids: CSVNDRGVLETQYF. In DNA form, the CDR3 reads TGCAGCGTCAACGACAGGGGAGTCCTAGAGACCCAGTACTTC.

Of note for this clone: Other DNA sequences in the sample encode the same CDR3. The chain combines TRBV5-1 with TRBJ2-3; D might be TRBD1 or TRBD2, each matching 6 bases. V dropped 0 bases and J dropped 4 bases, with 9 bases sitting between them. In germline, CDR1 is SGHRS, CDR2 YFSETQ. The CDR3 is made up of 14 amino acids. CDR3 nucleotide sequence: TGCGCCAGCAGCTTGGTGGGGGGCGCAGATACGCAGTATTTT. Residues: CASSLVGGADTQYF.

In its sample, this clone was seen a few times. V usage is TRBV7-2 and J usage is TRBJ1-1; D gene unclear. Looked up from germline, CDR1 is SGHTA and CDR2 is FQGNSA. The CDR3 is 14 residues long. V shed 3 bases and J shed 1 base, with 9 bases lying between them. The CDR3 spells CASSFRAANTEAFF. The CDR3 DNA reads TGTGCCAGCAGCTTCCGAGCAGCGAACACTGAAGCTTTCTTT.

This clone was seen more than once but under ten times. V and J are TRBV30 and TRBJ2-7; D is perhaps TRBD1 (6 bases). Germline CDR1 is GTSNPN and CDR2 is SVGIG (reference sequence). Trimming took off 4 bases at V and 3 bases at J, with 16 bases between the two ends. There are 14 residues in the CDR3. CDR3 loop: CAWNREGFIYEQYF. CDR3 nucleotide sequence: TGTGCCTGGAACAGGGAAGGATTCATCTACGAGCAGTACTTC.

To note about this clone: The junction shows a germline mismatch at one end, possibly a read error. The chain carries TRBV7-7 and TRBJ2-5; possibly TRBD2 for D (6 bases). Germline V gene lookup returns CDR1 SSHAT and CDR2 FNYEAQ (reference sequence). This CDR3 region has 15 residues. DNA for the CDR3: TGTGCTAGCAGCTCTAATTTGGGACTCGGGGAGACCCAGTACTTC. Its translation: CASSSNLGLGETQYF. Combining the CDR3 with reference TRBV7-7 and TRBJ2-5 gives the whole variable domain GAGVSQSPRYKVTKRGQDVTLRCDPISSHATLYWYQQALGQGPEFLTYFNYEAQPDKSGLPSDRFSAERPEGSISTLTIQRTEQRDSAMYRCASSSNLGLGETQYFGPGTRLLVL.

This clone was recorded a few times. As DNA, the CDR3 is TGTGCCAGCAGCCAAGATCTTGCCTATGGCTACACCTTC. Encoded protein: CASSQDLAYGYTF. V and J are TRBV14 and TRBJ1-2; D is unclear. This CDR3 spans 13 amino acids. The V gene's germline CDR1 is SGHDN and CDR2 FVKESK. V lost 0 bases and J lost 4, with 6 bases in between.

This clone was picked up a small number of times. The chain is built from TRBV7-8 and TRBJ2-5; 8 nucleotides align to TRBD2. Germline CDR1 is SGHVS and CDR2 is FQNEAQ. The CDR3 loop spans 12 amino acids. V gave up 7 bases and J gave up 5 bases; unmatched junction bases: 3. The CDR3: CASTRTSETQYF. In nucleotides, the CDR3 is TGTGCCAGCACCAGGACTAGCGAGACCCAGTACTTC.

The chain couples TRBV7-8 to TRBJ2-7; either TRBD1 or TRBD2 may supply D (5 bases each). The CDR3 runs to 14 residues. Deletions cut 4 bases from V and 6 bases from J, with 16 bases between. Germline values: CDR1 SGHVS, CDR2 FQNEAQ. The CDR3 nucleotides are TGTGCCAGCAGCTCCCTCCGGGACCTTGGCGAGCAGTACTTC. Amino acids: CASSSLRDLGEQYF.

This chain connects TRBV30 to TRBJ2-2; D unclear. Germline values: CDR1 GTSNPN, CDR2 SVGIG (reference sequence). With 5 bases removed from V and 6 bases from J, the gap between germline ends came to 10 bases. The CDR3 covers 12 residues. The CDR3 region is CAWGTPPGELFF. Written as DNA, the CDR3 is TGTGCCTGGGGTACCCCGCCCGGGGAGCTGTTTTTT.

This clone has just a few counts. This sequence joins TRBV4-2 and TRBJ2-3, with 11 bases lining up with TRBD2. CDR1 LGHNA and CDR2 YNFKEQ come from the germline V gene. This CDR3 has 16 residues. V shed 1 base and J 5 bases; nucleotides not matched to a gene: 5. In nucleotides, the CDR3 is TGTGCCAGCAGCCAAGGTGTAGCGGGGGGGCGAGATACGCAGTATTTT. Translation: CASSQGVAGGRDTQYF.

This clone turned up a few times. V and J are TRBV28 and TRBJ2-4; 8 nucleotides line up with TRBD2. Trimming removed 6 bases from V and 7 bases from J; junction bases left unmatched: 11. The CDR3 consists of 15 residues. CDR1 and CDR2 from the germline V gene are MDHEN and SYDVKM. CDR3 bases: TGTGCCAGCAGGCCCAGGGGAGCGGGGGTCAACATTCAGTACTTC. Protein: CASRPRGAGVNIQYF.